The sequence of this TCR beta chain was determined in a study of cytomegalovirus exposure and HLA in healthy donors. Study-level background: Previous work identified roughly 110 million unique TCR beta sequences from around 180 million T cells. Researchers found that less than 90% of 300 to 450 genotyped donors fell within the Caucasian-associated ancestry cluster. The study's findings and limits: The authors later linked a missense DCLRE1C variant to TCR beta V- and J-gene trimming.

Notes on this clone: Its antigen is unidentified.

Germline-derived CDR1 and CDR2 are LNHDA and SQIVND (reference sequence). The CDR3 is 14 residues long. V shed 5 bases, J shed 3 bases, and the junction held 4 bases outside the gene matches. Amplification used 60 Vbeta primers and 13 Jbeta primers. Sequencing used immunoSEQ multiplex PCR; TCRdb keeps in-frame clones, though not all of them. This sample has fewer than 200,000 clones, with 65% to 80% found just once. The specimen sequenced was PBMCs. The sequence was obtained from a woman between 40 and 55 years old in good health and CMV-seronegative. The chain links TRBV19 to TRBJ1-1; the match to TRBD1 covers 9 bases. CDR3 sequence reads: CASSPGQGYTEAFF. CDR3 DNA sequence: TGTGCCAGTAGTCCCGGACAGGGGTACACTGAAGCTTTCTTT. The full variable domain, in which reference TRBV19 and TRBJ1-1 provide the parts outside the CDR3, is DGGITQSPKYLFRKEGQNVTLSCEQNLNHDAMYWYRQDPGQGLRLIYYSQIVNDFQKGDIAEGYSVSREKKESFPLTVTSAQKNPTAFYLCASSPGQGYTEAFFGQGTRLTVV.